A selection of T cell receptor beta chains follows, all from one sample in a study of control samples from healthy donors and cancer patients. TCRdb keeps only in-frame clones here, not all; method: immunoSEQ multiplex PCR. The table has some 150,000 clones, over 95% seen once. The sample consisted of blood. Every receptor here comes from a woman in her twenties or thirties in good health. Both conserved end residues are part of each CDR3. Each record gives: D gene, CDR3 length, J gene, clone size, V gene, CDR3 DNA, CDR3 protein. A D gene is named only where the DNA matches it firmly. Clone sizes are given selectively: once, few, many, or a class where the clone is expanded.

D: TRBD2
length: 17
J: TRBJ2-3
size: -
V: TRBV13
DNA: TGTGCCAGCAGCCTCGGACTAGCGACGCAAGGGTCAGATACGCAGTATTTT
CDR3: CASSLGLATQGSDTQYF

D: -
length: 13
J: TRBJ1-2
size: -
V: TRBV7-9
DNA: TGTGCCAGCAGCGCGCGGACAGACTCGGGCTACACCTTC
CDR3: CASSARTDSGYTF

D: TRBD2
length: 15
J: TRBJ2-2
size: -
V: TRBV6-4
DNA: TGTGCCAGCACGGGACTAGCGGGAGTTCCCGGGGAGCTGTTTTTT
CDR3: CASTGLAGVPGELFF

D: -
length: 13
J: TRBJ2-2
size: -
V: TRBV15
DNA: TGTGCCACCGAGGGACTCAACACCGGGGAGCTGTTTTTT
CDR3: CATEGLNTGELFF

D: -
length: 14
J: TRBJ1-6
size: -
V: TRBV9
DNA: TGTGCCAGCAGCGAAGAACAGTATAATTCACCCCTCCACTTT
CDR3: CASSEEQYNSPLHF

D: -
length: 13
J: TRBJ2-1
size: -
V: TRBV28
DNA: TGTGCCAGCAGTTTATGGAAAACCAATGAGCAGTTCTTC
CDR3: CASSLWKTNEQFF

D: TRBD1
length: 19
J: TRBJ2-4
size: -
V: TRBV6-6
DNA: TGTGCCAGCAGTCCCTTTCCCCCATCGGGGACAGGTACCAAAAACATTCAGTACTTC
CDR3: CASSPFPPSGTGTKNIQYF

D: -
length: 13
J: TRBJ2-5
size: -
V: TRBV7-8
DNA: TGTGCCAGCAGCAGGGGTGGAGTAGAGACCCAGTACTTC
CDR3: CASSRGGVETQYF

D: -
length: 15
J: TRBJ2-5
size: once
V: TRBV2
DNA: TGTGCCAGCAGTGAGGAGTGGCAGGACCAAGAGACCCAGTACTTC
CDR3: CASSEEWQDQETQYF

D: TRBD2
length: 18
J: TRBJ2-1
size: -
V: TRBV24-1
DNA: TGTGCCACGGCACCTTTGAGGGGAAGCGGGATCAAGGGCAATGAGCAGTTCTTC
CDR3: CATAPLRGSGIKGNEQFF

D: -
length: 15
J: TRBJ1-4
size: -
V: TRBV6-6
DNA: TGTGCCAGCAGTTACTCGGGCCCGGAGAATGAAAAACTGTTTTTT
CDR3: CASSYSGPENEKLFF

D: -
length: 14
J: TRBJ1-5
size: -
V: TRBV28
DNA: TGTGCCAGCAGACTAAACAGGGCCAATCAGCCCCAGCATTTT
CDR3: CASRLNRANQPQHF

D: -
length: 13
J: TRBJ2-2
size: once
V: TRBV6-5
DNA: TGTGCCAGCAGTTGGGCCCACACCGGGGAGCTGTTTTTT
CDR3: CASSWAHTGELFF

D: TRBD1
length: 16
J: TRBJ1-5
size: -
V: TRBV28
DNA: TGTGCCAGCAGCCTAGGTGAGGGGGCCGGGGGCCAGCCCCAGCATTTT
CDR3: CASSLGEGAGGQPQHF

D: -
length: 13
J: TRBJ1-1
size: -
V: TRBV30
DNA: TGTGCCTGGAGTGTATATACGAACACTGAAGCTTTCTTT
CDR3: CAWSVYTNTEAFF

D: TRBD1
length: 15
J: TRBJ2-7
size: few
V: TRBV19
DNA: TGTGCCAGCAATCCTGGACAGGTCTCCTTCTACGAGCAGTACTTC
CDR3: CASNPGQVSFYEQYF

D: TRBD1
length: 15
J: TRBJ1-6
size: once
V: TRBV10-3
DNA: TGTGCCATCAGCACTCAGGGGGATGGGGCTTCACCCCTCCACTTT
CDR3: CAISTQGDGASPLHF

D: -
length: 13
J: TRBJ2-1
size: once
V: TRBV10-3
DNA: TGTGCCATCAGCTATCAGGGAGACAATGAGCAGTTCTTC
CDR3: CAISYQGDNEQFF

D: TRBD1
length: 14
J: TRBJ1-1
size: -
V: TRBV3-1/TRBV3-2
DNA: TGTGCCAGCAGTTACAGGGGGCCCCACACTGAAGCTTTCTTT
CDR3: CASSYRGPHTEAFF

D: -
length: 15
J: TRBJ1-2
size: -
V: TRBV27
DNA: TGTGCCAGCAGTTTGGCGCCTGGTCTCATGAGTGGCTACACCTTC
CDR3: CASSLAPGLMSGYTF

D: -
length: 14
J: TRBJ2-2
size: -
V: TRBV7-9
DNA: TGTGCCAGCAGCCTCCGGGACTTAGGCGGGGAGCTGTTTTTT
CDR3: CASSLRDLGGELFF

D: -
length: 15
J: TRBJ1-5
size: -
V: TRBV5-1
DNA: TGCGCCAGCAGCTTGACTTCGTCAGGGAATCAGCCCCAGCATTTT
CDR3: CASSLTSSGNQPQHF

D: -
length: 17
J: TRBJ2-1
size: -
V: TRBV7-9
DNA: TGTGCCAGCAGCCCGAGGTGGGCCCTGGGTCCGCAGAATGAGCAGTTCTTC
CDR3: CASSPRWALGPQNEQFF

D: -
length: 15
J: TRBJ1-1
size: -
V: TRBV3-1/TRBV3-2
DNA: TGTGCCAGCAGCCTGGCACAGTCAAGTTACACTGAAGCTTTCTTT
CDR3: CASSLAQSSYTEAFF

D: -
length: 16
J: TRBJ2-1
size: -
V: TRBV13
DNA: TGTGCCAGCAGCTTAGGTTATCCGGGGGAGTACAATGAGCAGTTCTTC
CDR3: CASSLGYPGEYNEQFF

D: -
length: 16
J: TRBJ2-5
size: -
V: TRBV4-2
DNA: TGTGCCAGCAGCCAAGAAAGCGAGGGACTGGGAGAGACCCAGTACTTC
CDR3: CASSQESEGLGETQYF

D: -
length: 16
J: TRBJ2-1
size: -
V: TRBV9
DNA: TGTGCCAGCAGCGTAGACAGGCAGACCAACCACAATGAGCAGTTCTTC
CDR3: CASSVDRQTNHNEQFF

D: -
length: 15
J: TRBJ2-3
size: once
V: TRBV11-2
DNA: TGTGCCAGCAGCTTAGATACAGCTAGCACAGATACGCAGTATTTT
CDR3: CASSLDTASTDTQYF

D: -
length: 13
J: TRBJ2-1
size: -
V: TRBV6-1
DNA: TGTGCCAGCAGTGAGCAGGCCTACAATGAGCAGTTCTTC
CDR3: CASSEQAYNEQFF

D: -
length: 16
J: TRBJ2-1
size: -
V: TRBV7-6
DNA: TGTGCCAGCAGCTTAGTTGTGAGGGCCCTTTACAATGAGCAGTTCTTC
CDR3: CASSLVVRALYNEQFF

D: -
length: 15
J: TRBJ1-5
size: -
V: TRBV5-1
DNA: TGCGCCAGCAGCTTAAATAATTGGCCGGATCAGCCCCAGCATTTT
CDR3: CASSLNNWPDQPQHF

D: -
length: 16
J: TRBJ1-6
size: -
V: TRBV4-2
DNA: TGTGCCAGCAGCCCTAGACCTACCTCCTATAATTCACCCCTCCACTTT
CDR3: CASSPRPTSYNSPLHF

D: -
length: 15
J: TRBJ1-1
size: -
V: TRBV5-1
DNA: TGCGCCAGCAGCCTGGCGACAGGCCCGAACACTGAAGCTTTCTTT
CDR3: CASSLATGPNTEAFF

D: -
length: 16
J: TRBJ2-1
size: -
V: TRBV5-1
DNA: TGCGCCAGCAGCTTGGAGCCCATTCGAACCGACAATGAGCAGTTCTTC
CDR3: CASSLEPIRTDNEQFF

D: -
length: 14
J: TRBJ1-5
size: -
V: TRBV29-1
DNA: TGCAGCGTACTACAGGGAGATAGCAATCAGCCCCAGCATTTT
CDR3: CSVLQGDSNQPQHF

D: -
length: 14
J: TRBJ1-2
size: -
V: TRBV6-1
DNA: TGTGCCAGCAGTGAAAGGGCAGGGTTGGACGGCTACACCTTC
CDR3: CASSERAGLDGYTF

D: -
length: 16
J: TRBJ2-1
size: -
V: TRBV18
DNA: TGTGCCAGCTCACCATCTGGAGAAAGCTCCTACAATGAGCAGTTCTTC
CDR3: CASSPSGESSYNEQFF

D: -
length: 9
J: TRBJ1-6
size: -
V: TRBV28
DNA: TGTGCCAGCGGCCTTCCCCTCCACTTT
CDR3: CASGLPLHF

D: -
length: 13
J: TRBJ1-5
size: -
V: TRBV24-1
DNA: TGTGCCACCAGTGATTTCCCAGGGCAGCCCCAGCATTTT
CDR3: CATSDFPGQPQHF

D: TRBD1
length: 15
J: TRBJ2-3
size: once
V: TRBV10-3
DNA: TGTGCCATCCAATTAGGGGGCCGAGTAGCTGATACGCAGTATTTT
CDR3: CAIQLGGRVADTQYF

D: -
length: 14
J: TRBJ1-1
size: -
V: TRBV6-5
DNA: TGTGCCAGCAGTTACTCGAAAGTACGGACTGAAGCTTTCTTT
CDR3: CASSYSKVRTEAFF

D: -
length: 15
J: TRBJ1-1
size: -
V: TRBV4-1
DNA: TGCGCCAGCAGTCCCATCTCTGGGACAATCTCTGAAGCTTTCTTT
CDR3: CASSPISGTISEAFF

D: -
length: 19
J: TRBJ2-1
size: -
V: TRBV27
DNA: TGTGCCAGCAGTTTAAGCCCGGGTATAAGAGGTGGGACCTACAATGAGCAGTTCTTC
CDR3: CASSLSPGIRGGTYNEQFF

D: -
length: 14
J: TRBJ2-7
size: -
V: TRBV10-2
DNA: TGCGCCAGCAGTGTGACAGACGGACCCTACGAGCAGTACTTC
CDR3: CASSVTDGPYEQYF

D: -
length: 16
J: TRBJ1-1
size: -
V: TRBV11-2
DNA: TGTGCCAGCAGACCAGTCCAGGGGTCTATGAACACTGAAGCTTTCTTT
CDR3: CASRPVQGSMNTEAFF

D: -
length: 13
J: TRBJ1-1
size: -
V: TRBV6-4
DNA: TGTGCCAGCAGTGACTCGAACCGGGGTGAAGCTTTCTTT
CDR3: CASSDSNRGEAFF

D: -
length: 15
J: TRBJ1-2
size: -
V: TRBV5-1
DNA: TGCGCCAGCAGCTTGTCGGCAGGGGAGAGCTATGGCTACACCTTC
CDR3: CASSLSAGESYGYTF

D: TRBD2
length: 16
J: TRBJ2-7
size: -
V: TRBV11-3
DNA: TGTGCCAGCAGCTTAGTCCTTATTCGGGGGGCCTACGAGCAGTACTTC
CDR3: CASSLVLIRGAYEQYF

D: -
length: 16
J: TRBJ2-2
size: few
V: TRBV2
DNA: TGTGCCAGCAGTGAAGGAAGATCCATTTACACCGGGGAGCTGTTTTTT
CDR3: CASSEGRSIYTGELFF

D: -
length: 15
J: TRBJ2-7
size: -
V: TRBV13
DNA: TGTGCCAGCAGCTTAGGACAGTGGGTCTCCTACGAGCAGTACTTC
CDR3: CASSLGQWVSYEQYF

D: TRBD2
length: 19
J: TRBJ2-1
size: -
V: TRBV18
DNA: TGTGCCAGCTCATCATCCTCTAGCGGGGGGGGACCCATTTACAATGAGCAGTTCTTC
CDR3: CASSSSSSGGGPIYNEQFF

D: TRBD2
length: 16
J: TRBJ2-1
size: -
V: TRBV10-3
DNA: TGTGCCATCAGCCAGACTAGCGGGAGCTCCTACAATGAGCAGTTCTTC
CDR3: CAISQTSGSSYNEQFF

D: -
length: 13
J: TRBJ1-2
size: -
V: TRBV7-2
DNA: TGTGCCAGCAGCCCTGGACAGAACTATGGCTACACCTTC
CDR3: CASSPGQNYGYTF